This TCR beta chain was documented in a study of blood T cell repertoires in COVID-19. Study details: The origin of the acute and convalescent COVID-19 samples was the United States, Italy and Spain. In each case, the material was cDNA or gDNA derived from T cells, B-cell-depleted T cells, or PBMCs.

CDR3 length: 15 amino acids. Trimming took off 0 bases at V and 1 base at J, with 10 bases between the two ends. The V gene's germline CDR1 is SGHRS and CDR2 YFSETQ. This clone has just one count. Per the original data handling: Nucleated cell number was recorded as an estimate derived from reference gene primer amplification. Data came from immunoSEQ multiplex PCR; TCRdb stores just in-frame clones and leaves some out. The D gene and trimming were derived from the DNA, and the V and J assignments and clone size from that table. The sample carries about 290,000 clones, 80% to 90% recorded once. The rearrangement links TRBV5-1 to TRBJ1-1; D is undetermined. This TCR was sampled from a woman aged 30 to 39 with active or convalescent COVID-19. The source material was peripheral blood. As DNA, the CDR3 is TGCGCCAGCAGCTTGGCCCTTGCAGGGAACACTGAAGCTTTCTTT. It encodes CASSLALAGNTEAFF.